Each of the 8 T cell receptor beta chains below was sequenced from the same sample in a study of T cell changes during pregnancy in multiple sclerosis. Some clones are missing from TCRdb's copy, which holds only in-frame ones; the method was immunoSEQ multiplex PCR. The sample lists fewer than 60,000 clones; about 94% were seen once. Sequences were derived from CD4+ T cells from peripheral blood mononuclear cells, sampled after pregnancy. Source of these receptors: a female donor with multiple sclerosis, enrolled in a pregnancy study.

V is TRBV18 and J is TRBJ2-2; tentatively, D is TRBD1 (6 bases). CDR1 is KGHSH and CDR2 is LQKENI in the germline V gene. V was clipped by 2 bases and J by 6 bases, with 7 bases between them. This CDR3 has 13 amino acids. CDR3: CASSPGQSGELFF. The DNA for the CDR3 is TGTGCCAGCTCACCAGGACAGTCCGGGGAGCTGTTTTTT.

CDR3 in amino acids: CASRGDRRGTEAFF. The CDR3 DNA follows: TGTGCCAGTAGAGGGGACAGGAGGGGCACTGAAGCTTTCTTT. This chain joins TRBV19 and TRBJ1-1; 8 nucleotides match TRBD1. This CDR3 has 14 residues. With V trimmed by 6 bases and J by 4 bases, 7 bases remained unmatched. Germline CDR1 and CDR2: LNHDA and SQIVND (reference sequence).

J is TRBJ1-5 and V is TRBV5-4; tentative D call: TRBD1 (5 bases). Germline V gene lookup returns CDR1 SGHNT and CDR2 YYREEE (reference sequence). The V end was cut by 3 bases, the J end by 9 bases, with 16 bases between. The CDR3 totals 14 residues. For the CDR3, the DNA is TGTGCCAGCAGCTCTGGAGCTGGGGGGGGGCCCCAGCATTTT. Protein product: CASSSGAGGGPQHF.

The chain couples TRBV30 to TRBJ2-7; 7 bases map to TRBD2. The germline CDR1 and CDR2 sequences are GTSNPN and SVGIG (reference sequence). The CDR3 consists of 16 residues. J lost 1 base, V lost 6 bases, and 15 bases had no gene match. CDR3 sequence (DNA): TGTGCCTGTACCAATCTTATTAGCGGGCTTTCCTACGAGCAGTACTTC. As protein: CACTNLISGLSYEQYF.

V is TRBV2 and J is TRBJ1-3; no definite D call. CDR1 and CDR2 from the germline V gene are SNHLY and FYNNEI. Trimming stripped 4 bases from V and 0 bases from J, with 13 bases between. The CDR3 is made up of 16 amino acids. The chain's CDR3 is CASSGPAAASGNTIYF. CDR3 DNA: TGTGCCAGCAGTGGCCCGGCGGCGGCCTCTGGAAACACCATATATTTT.

The V and J genes are TRBV6-1 and TRBJ1-1; D call uncertain. Germline CDR1 MNHNS, CDR2 SASEGT. With 1 base removed from V and 1 base from J, the gap between germline ends came to 7 bases. The CDR3 is made up of 14 amino acids. The chain's CDR3 is CASSEVYRNTEAFF. For the CDR3, the DNA is TGTGCCAGCAGTGAAGTATACAGGAACACTGAAGCTTTCTTT.

The rearrangement links TRBV6-1 to TRBJ1-2, with 10 bases identical to TRBD1. This CDR3 is 15 amino acids long. Germline CDR1 is MNHNS and CDR2 is SASEGT. The V gene end was trimmed by 4 bases and the J gene end by 2 bases; junction bases not matched to a gene: 4. The CDR3: CASSGQGQGNYGYTF. The CDR3 bases are TGTGCCAGCAGTGGACAGGGACAGGGGAACTATGGCTACACCTTC.

V usage is TRBV18 and J usage is TRBJ1-1; 10 bases agree with TRBD1. CDR1 and CDR2 (germline): KGHSH, LQKENI. V lost 6 bases, J lost 3 bases, and 4 bases stayed unmatched. The CDR3 has 14 residues. DNA for the CDR3: TGTGCCAGCTCCCCGGGGACAGGGGACACTGAAGCTTTCTTT. It is translated as CASSPGTGDTEAFF.